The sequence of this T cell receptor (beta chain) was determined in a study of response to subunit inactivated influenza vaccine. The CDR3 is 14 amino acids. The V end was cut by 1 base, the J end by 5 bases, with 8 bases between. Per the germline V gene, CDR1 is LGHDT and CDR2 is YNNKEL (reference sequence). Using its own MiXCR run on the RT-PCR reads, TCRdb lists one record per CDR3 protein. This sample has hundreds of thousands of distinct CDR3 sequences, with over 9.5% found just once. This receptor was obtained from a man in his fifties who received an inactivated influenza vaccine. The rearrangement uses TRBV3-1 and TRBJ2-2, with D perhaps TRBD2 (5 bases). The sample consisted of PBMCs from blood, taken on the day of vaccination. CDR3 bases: TGTGCCAGCAGCCAAGCTCCGGGGACCGGGGAGCTGTTTTTT. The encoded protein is CASSQAPGTGELFF.